Here is one T cell receptor beta chain with its context. The same CDR3 arises from other DNA sequences in this sample as well. The data belong to a study of cytomegalovirus exposure and HLA in healthy donors. Vbeta (60) and Jbeta (13) primers were used in the PCR. Sequenced by immunoSEQ multiplex PCR; TCRdb stores in-frame clones only, minus some. The sample data list some 76,000 clones. CDR1 is KGHSH and CDR2 is LQKENI in the germline V gene. The CDR3 is 13 residues long. V lost 6 bases, J lost 4 bases, and 4 bases stayed unmatched. The V gene is TRBV18, the J gene TRBJ1-1; 8 bases are shared with TRBD1. The sequencing input was PBMCs. This sequence was found in a man in his forties in good health and CMV-seronegative. The CDR3 sequence is CASSPTGGTEAFF. The CDR3 DNA reads as TGTGCCAGCTCTCCCACAGGGGGCACTGAAGCTTTCTTT.